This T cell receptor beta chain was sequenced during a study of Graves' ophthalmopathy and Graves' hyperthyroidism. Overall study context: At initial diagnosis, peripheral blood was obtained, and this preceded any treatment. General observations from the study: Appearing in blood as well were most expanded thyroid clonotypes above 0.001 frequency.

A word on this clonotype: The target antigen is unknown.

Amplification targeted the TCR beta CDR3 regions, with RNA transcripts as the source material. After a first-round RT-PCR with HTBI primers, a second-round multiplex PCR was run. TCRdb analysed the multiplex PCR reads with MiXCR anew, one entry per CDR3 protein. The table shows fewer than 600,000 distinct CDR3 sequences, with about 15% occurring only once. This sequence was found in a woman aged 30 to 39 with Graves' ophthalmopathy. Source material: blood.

The CDR3 is CASSYHPGDSRDGYTF. The CDR3, as DNA: TGTGCCAGCAGTTACCATCCAGGGGATTCACGGGATGGCTACACCTTC. The rearrangement links TRBV6-2 or TRBV6-3 to TRBJ1-2, with D tentatively TRBD1 (6 bases). Germline lookup yields CDR1 MNHEY and CDR2 SVGEGT. This CDR3 is 16 amino acids long. V shed 2 bases and J shed 6 bases, with 19 bases lying between them.